This T cell receptor (beta chain) came from a study of OX40 agonist ivuxolimab in advanced cancers. Study details: Ivuxolimab is a fully human IgG2 antibody that activates OX40 (CD134). Hepatocellular carcinoma, melanoma, renal cell or head and neck cancer occurred in dose-escalation patients. Partial responses were achieved by three patients: one hepatocellular carcinoma, two cutaneous melanoma. Study outcomes and limitations: In a subset of nonresponders, normalized T-cell clonal expansion was also low.

Germline V gene sequence: CDR1 ENHRY, CDR2 SYGVKD. The V and J ends lost 4 bases and 0 bases, in that order; junction bases with no gene match: 8. The CDR3 is 18 amino acids. On this clone: Its antigen is unknown.

The protocol was immunoSEQ multiplex PCR, while the TCRdb copy is restricted to in-frame clones and leaves out a portion. This table holds approximately 40,000 clones, over 80% found once. The sequenced sample was CD4+ or CD8+ T cells sorted from blood, obtained in a trial of the OX40 agonist ivuxolimab. The receptor's source is an adult with an advanced solid tumor such as melanoma, head and neck, liver or kidney cancer. The chain recombines TRBV10-3 with TRBJ2-3; 12 positions agree with TRBD2. This CDR3 reads CAISGNIGTSGSTDTQYF. The CDR3 DNA sequence: TGTGCCATCAGTGGAAACATAGGGACTAGCGGGAGCACAGATACGCAGTATTTT.